Listed below are T cell receptor beta chains from one sample, sequenced in a study of blood T cell repertoires in COVID-19. TCRdb's copy holds only in-frame clones and misses some; the assay was immunoSEQ multiplex PCR. The table includes hundreds of thousands of clones, approximately 88% detected once. Sequenced sample: peripheral blood. The receptors here all came from a woman in her twenties or thirties with COVID-19, enrolled during active disease. CDR3s include the opening cysteine and the closing phenylalanine or tryptophan. The order of the fields is V gene, clone size, J gene, CDR3 protein. Expanded clones are given a class, and other clones once, few, many or no size at all.

TRBV7-9,NA,TRBJ2-7,CATSRTGEQYF
TRBV21-1,NA,TRBJ1-5,CASSRRQSSYSNQPQHF
TRBV7-9,NA,TRBJ2-3,CASPLSTSGSHSTDTQYF
TRBV4-3,NA,TRBJ2-3,CASSQDGTGYNTQYF
TRBV5-1,once,TRBJ2-3,CASSFGQFTDTQYF
TRBV5-4,NA,TRBJ1-6,CASSRPGQGNSPLHF
TRBV7-2,few,TRBJ2-1,CASSLVGLADSEQFF
TRBV7-9,NA,TRBJ1-1,CASSKTVMNTEAFF
TRBV9,few,TRBJ1-2,CASSATGVEGYTF
TRBV15,NA,TRBJ2-3,CATSRGQGVTDTQYF
TRBV7-9,NA,TRBJ2-4,CASSPTGKLDKNIQYF
TRBV4-3,NA,TRBJ2-7,CASSPDRGLYEQYF
TRBV6-4,NA,TRBJ2-1,CASRPKVGGSSYNEQFF
TRBV7-2,NA,TRBJ2-7,CASRAGGPSYEQYF
TRBV9,once,TRBJ2-7,CASSVGGGTYEQYF
TRBV2,NA,TRBJ2-1,CASKGFRQGEHNEQFF
TRBV9,once,TRBJ2-1,CASSLYIRGDEQFF
TRBV10-3,NA,TRBJ1-1,CAISPRVNTEAFF
TRBV4-3,NA,TRBJ1-5,CASSQEGGSNQPQHF
TRBV4-2,NA,TRBJ2-7,CASSQENRGPYEQYF
TRBV19,NA,TRBJ1-5,CASPGTKGRTQHF
TRBV3-1/TRBV3-2,NA,TRBJ2-3,CASSQELGWGTSGTDTQYF
TRBV18,NA,TRBJ2-7,CASSPGTYEQYF
TRBV11-2,NA,TRBJ2-3,CASSPPVGQGTDTQYF
TRBV19,few,TRBJ2-1,CQGYNEQFF
TRBV2,NA,TRBJ2-7,CASSGQGTYEQYF
TRBV18,NA,TRBJ1-2,CASSPAGFDGYTF
TRBV7-2,NA,TRBJ2-1,CASSLDDRGNEQFF
TRBV11-3,NA,TRBJ1-2,CASSWDSDYGYTF
TRBV5-1,NA,TRBJ1-5,CASSPGVDRANQPQHF
TRBV15,NA,TRBJ1-5,CATSREGEGGSPQHF
TRBV28,NA,TRBJ1-6,CASTTAGNSPLHF
TRBV19,once,TRBJ2-3,CASSPRDRGGDTQYF
TRBV27,once,TRBJ1-2,CASSSYGEGNYGYTF